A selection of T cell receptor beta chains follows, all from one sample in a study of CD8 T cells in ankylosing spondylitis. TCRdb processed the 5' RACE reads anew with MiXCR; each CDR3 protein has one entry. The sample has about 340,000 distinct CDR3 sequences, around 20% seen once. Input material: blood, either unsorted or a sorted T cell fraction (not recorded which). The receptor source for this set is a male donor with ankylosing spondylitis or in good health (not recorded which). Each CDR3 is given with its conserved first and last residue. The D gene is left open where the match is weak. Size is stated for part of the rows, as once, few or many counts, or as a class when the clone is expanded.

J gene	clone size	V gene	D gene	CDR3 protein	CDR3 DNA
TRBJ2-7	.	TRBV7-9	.	CASSSPSGTYEQYF	TGTGCCAGCAGCTCTCCCTCGGGCACCTACGAGCAGTACTTC
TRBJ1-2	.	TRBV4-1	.	CASSQGAEGHYGYTF	TGCGCCAGCAGCCAAGGGGCTGAGGGGCACTATGGCTACACCTTC
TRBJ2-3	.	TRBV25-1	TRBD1	CASSEWAGGYGSDTQYF	TGTGCCAGCAGTGAATGGGCAGGGGGCTATGGTTCGGATACGCAGTATTTT
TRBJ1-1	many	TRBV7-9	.	CASSLDPLTEAFF	TGTGCCAGCAGCTTAGATCCTCTCACTGAAGCTTTCTTT
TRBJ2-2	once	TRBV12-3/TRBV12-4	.	CASNEGAGELFF	TGTGCCAGCAATGAGGGCGCCGGGGAGCTGTTTTTT
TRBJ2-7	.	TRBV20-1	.	CSARIGRGDEQYF	TGCAGTGCTAGGATTGGCAGGGGGGACGAGCAGTACTTC
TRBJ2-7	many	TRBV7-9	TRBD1	CASSPRTGSSYEQYF	TGTGCCAGCAGCCCCCGGACAGGGAGCTCCTACGAGCAGTACTTC
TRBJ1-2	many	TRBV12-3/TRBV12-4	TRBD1	CASSPRQGANYGYTF	TGTGCCAGCAGCCCCCGACAGGGGGCGAACTATGGCTACACCTTC
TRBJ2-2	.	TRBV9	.	CASSVGWRVRGELFF	TGTGCCAGCAGCGTAGGTTGGCGGGTCCGCGGGGAGCTGTTTTTT
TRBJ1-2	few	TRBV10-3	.	CAIMDTEAGRGFNYGYTF	TGTGCCATCATGGACACAGAGGCCGGGAGAGGGTTTAACTATGGCTACACCTTC
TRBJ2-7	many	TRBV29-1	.	CSVEGSYEQYF	TGCAGCGTTGAGGGCTCCTACGAGCAGTACTTC
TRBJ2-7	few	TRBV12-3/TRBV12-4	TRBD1	CASSVDRGHEQYF	TGTGCCAGCAGTGTTGACAGGGGCCACGAGCAGTACTTC
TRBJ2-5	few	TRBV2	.	CASSGGQYQETQYF	TGTGCCAGCAGTGGCGGACAGTACCAAGAGACCCAGTACTTC
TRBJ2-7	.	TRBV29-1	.	CSAQNGEYEQYF	TGCAGCGCCCAGAACGGGGAATACGAGCAGTACTTC
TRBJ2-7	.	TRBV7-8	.	CASSSSRAGDAYEQYF	TGTGCCAGCAGCTCCTCGAGGGCAGGGGATGCCTACGAGCAGTACTTC
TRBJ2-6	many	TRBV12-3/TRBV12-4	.	CASTRFTGANVLTF	TGTGCCAGCACCCGATTTACTGGGGCCAACGTCCTGACTTTC
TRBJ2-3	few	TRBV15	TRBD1	CATSRDGGGRGHETQYF	TGTGCCACCAGCAGAGATGGGGGCGGCAGGGGGCACGAGACGCAGTATTTT
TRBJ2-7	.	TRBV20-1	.	CSTNSEASYEQYF	TGCAGTACTAACAGCGAAGCGTCCTACGAGCAGTACTTC
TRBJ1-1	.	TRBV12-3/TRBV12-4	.	CASSFLNLWAEAFF	TGTGCCAGCAGTTTCCTTAACCTTTGGGCTGAAGCTTTCTTT
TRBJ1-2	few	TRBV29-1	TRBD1	CSVEDRGRGPNYGYTF	TGCAGCGTTGAAGATCGAGGCAGGGGGCCTAACTATGGCTACACCTTC
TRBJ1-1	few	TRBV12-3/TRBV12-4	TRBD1	CASSWDRTEAFF	TGTGCCAGCAGCTGGGACAGGACTGAAGCTTTCTTT
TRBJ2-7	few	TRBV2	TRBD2	CASLDVAGGEHEQYF	TGTGCCAGCCTCGATGTAGCGGGGGGCGAGCACGAGCAGTACTTC
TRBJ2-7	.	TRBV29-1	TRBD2	CSVGLVPSYEQYF	TGCAGCGTCGGACTAGTACCCTCCTACGAGCAGTACTTC
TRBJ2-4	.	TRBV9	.	CASSPQGNIQYF	TGTGCCAGCAGCCCTCAGGGAAACATTCAGTACTTC
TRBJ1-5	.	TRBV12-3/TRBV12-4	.	CASSLGTLTPQPQHF	TGTGCCAGCAGTTTAGGTACACTGACCCCTCAGCCCCAGCATTTT
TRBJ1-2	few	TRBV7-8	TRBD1	CASSPQGARIYGYTF	TGTGCCAGCAGCCCGCAGGGGGCGCGGATCTATGGCTACACCTTC
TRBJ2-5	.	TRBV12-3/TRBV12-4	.	CASRVGMSGETQYF	TGTGCCAGCAGGGTGGGGATGAGCGGGGAGACCCAGTACTTC
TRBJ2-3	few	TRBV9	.	CASSAFGGGGTDTQYF	TGTGCCAGCTCTGCCTTCGGCGGCGGAGGCACAGATACGCAGTATTTT
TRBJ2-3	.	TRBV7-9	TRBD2	CASSLLTGGRTDTQYF	TGTGCCAGCAGCCTCCTGACGGGGGGTCGCACAGATACGCAGTATTTT
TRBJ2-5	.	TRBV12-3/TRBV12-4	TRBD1	CASSLRPGQGAETQYF	TGTGCCAGCAGTTTACGTCCGGGACAGGGGGCAGAGACCCAGTACTTC
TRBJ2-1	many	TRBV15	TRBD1	CATSRDRTGGMGNEQFF	TGTGCCACCAGCAGAGATCGGACAGGGGGAATGGGCAATGAGCAGTTCTTC
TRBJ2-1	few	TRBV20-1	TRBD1	CSARDIGTGGGYEQFF	TGCAGTGCTAGAGATATTGGGACAGGGGGGGGATATGAGCAGTTCTTC
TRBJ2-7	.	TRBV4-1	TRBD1	CASSQGTGTVGGYEQYF	TGCGCCAGCAGCCAAGGGACAGGAACCGTCGGTGGGTACGAGCAGTACTTC
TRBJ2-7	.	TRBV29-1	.	CSVEVTSYEQYF	TGCAGCGTTGAGGTCACATCCTACGAGCAGTACTTC
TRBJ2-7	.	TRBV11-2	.	CASSLVYMGGQRGHEQYF	TGTGCCAGCAGCTTAGTATATATGGGCGGACAGAGGGGCCACGAGCAGTACTTC
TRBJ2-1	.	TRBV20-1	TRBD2	CSAGGENSYNEQFF	TGCAGTGCCGGGGGGGAAAACTCCTACAATGAGCAGTTCTTC
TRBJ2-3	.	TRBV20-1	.	CSAREVGGLSTDTQYF	TGCAGTGCTAGAGAGGTTGGCGGGCTAAGCACAGATACGCAGTATTTT
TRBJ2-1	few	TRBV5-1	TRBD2	CASSFGGGANEQFF	TGCGCCAGCAGCTTTGGCGGGGGGGCCAATGAGCAGTTCTTC
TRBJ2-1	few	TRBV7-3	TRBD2	CASSSEGLAGGSSYNEQFF	TGTGCCAGCAGTTCCGAGGGACTAGCGGGGGGATCTTCCTACAATGAGCAGTTCTTC
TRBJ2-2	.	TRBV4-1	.	CASSQVQGLTGELFF	TGCGCCAGCAGCCAAGTGCAGGGGTTAACCGGGGAGCTGTTTTTT
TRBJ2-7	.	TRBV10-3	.	CAISESFGEQYF	TGTGCCATCAGTGAGTCGTTCGGTGAGCAGTACTTC
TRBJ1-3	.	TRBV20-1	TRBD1	CSARTGGHTADGNTIYF	TGCAGTGCTAGGACAGGGGGTCACACCGCTGATGGAAACACCATATATTTT
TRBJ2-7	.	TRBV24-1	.	CATSDFVSYEQYF	TGTGCCACCAGTGATTTTGTCTCCTACGAGCAGTACTTC
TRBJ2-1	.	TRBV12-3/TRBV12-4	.	CASSRPEGNEQFF	TGTGCCAGCAGTAGGCCCGAGGGCAATGAGCAGTTCTTC
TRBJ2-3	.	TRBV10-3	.	CAISESGADTQYF	TGTGCCATCAGTGAGAGTGGGGCAGATACGCAGTATTTT
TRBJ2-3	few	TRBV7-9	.	CASGVVSTDTQYF	TGTGCCAGCGGGGTAGTCAGCACAGATACGCAGTATTTT
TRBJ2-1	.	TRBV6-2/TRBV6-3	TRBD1	CASSYSYRQGGISPHSYNEQFF	TGTGCCAGCAGTTACTCCTATCGACAGGGGGGAATCTCTCCCCACTCCTACAATGAGCAGTTCTTC
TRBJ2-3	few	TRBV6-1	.	CASSIGGTDTQYF	TGTGCCAGCAGTATCGGGGGAACAGATACGCAGTATTTT
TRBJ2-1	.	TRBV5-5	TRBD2	CASSHTSVFDEQFF	TGTGCCAGCAGCCATACTAGCGTTTTCGATGAGCAGTTCTTC
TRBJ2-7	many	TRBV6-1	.	CASSLNSNSYEQYF	TGTGCCAGCAGTCTTAACAGTAATTCCTACGAGCAGTACTTC
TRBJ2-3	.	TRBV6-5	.	CASETGTTQYF	TGTGCCAGCGAGACCGGGACTACGCAGTATTTT
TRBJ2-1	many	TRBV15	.	CATSRDQTEYNEQFF	TGTGCCACCAGCAGAGATCAGACTGAATACAATGAGCAGTTCTTC
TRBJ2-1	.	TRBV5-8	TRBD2	CASSPIWVSGVDEQFF	TGTGCCAGCAGCCCCATCTGGGTTAGCGGGGTGGATGAGCAGTTCTTC
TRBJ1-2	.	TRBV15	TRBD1	CATSRDRTGVHGYTF	TGTGCCACCAGCAGAGATCGAACAGGGGTTCATGGCTACACCTTC